This T cell receptor (beta chain) was identified in a study of T cell changes during pregnancy in multiple sclerosis. Clones were sequenced by immunoSEQ multiplex PCR, and TCRdb holds only the in-frame ones, with some missing. The sample includes about 100,000 clones, just over 90% of them seen just once. The CDR3 covers 12 residues. Germline CDR1 is SQVTM and CDR2 is ANQGSEA. Trimming took 6 bases from V and 2 from J, leaving 11 bases between them. The clonotype was recovered from a female donor with multiple sclerosis, enrolled in a pregnancy study. The input for sequencing was peripheral blood, taken in the second trimester of pregnancy. The J gene is TRBJ2-7, the V gene TRBV29-1; possibly TRBD1 for D (5 bases). CDR3 residues: CSVRGQAYEQYF. Written as DNA, the CDR3 is TGCAGCGTCCGAGGACAAGCCTACGAGCAGTACTTC.